A single count supports the clone carrying this T cell receptor beta chain. The antigen is undetermined. This entry belongs to a study of cytomegalovirus exposure and HLA in healthy donors. The overall study: Earlier results showed approximately 110 million unique TCR beta sequences derived from approximately 170 million T cells. A preliminary data release comprised 80 million or so unique TCRs obtained from HLA-typed donors.

Germline CDR1 is MDHEN and CDR2 is SYDVKM. V lost 1 base, J lost 0 bases, and 10 bases lay in between. The CDR3 is 16 residues long. This PCR relied on a set of 60 Vbeta primers and 13 Jbeta primers. Clones were read by immunoSEQ multiplex PCR, and TCRdb kept only the in-frame ones, dropping some. The sample lists 110,000 to 150,000 clones; more than 60% were seen once. Overall study results and limits: In a later analysis, HLA-C alleles had the fewest associated TCRs, DRB1 alleles the most.

The V and J genes are TRBV28 and TRBJ1-5; D gene ambiguous. This TCR derives from a woman aged 50 to 60 in good health and CMV-seropositive. Sequenced material: PBMCs. CDR3 bases: TGTGCCAGCAGTTTATACCTGGCGGCTAGCAATCAGCCCCAGCATTTT. Its protein product is CASSLYLAASNQPQHF.